A selection of T cell receptor beta chains follows, all from one sample in a study of molecular identifiers for immune sequencing clone quantification. TCRdb passed the PCR reads through MiXCR, listing each CDR3 protein once. The table has around 480,000 distinct CDR3 sequences, about a fifth seen once; the top ten hold about 0.8%. The material sequenced was naive CD8+ T cells from blood, with Jurkat cell RNA spiked in. The receptors derive from a human donor in good health. Some libraries in this study had Jurkat cell RNA spiked in. CDR3s include the opening cysteine and the closing phenylalanine or tryptophan. Fields, in order: V gene, clone size, D gene, J gene, CDR3 DNA, CDR3 protein. A D gene is named only where the DNA matches it firmly. Rows may omit the clone size; those that give it use once, few, many or a size class.

>TRBV6-2/TRBV6-3|NA|NA|TRBJ2-3
TGTGCCAGCACCCCTATCTCCCTTGGCACAGATACGCAGTATTTT
CASTPISLGTDTQYF
>TRBV19|few|TRBD1|TRBJ1-1
TGTGCCAGTAGTACCCGGACAGGGGGCAACACTGAAGCTTTCTTT
CASSTRTGGNTEAFF
>TRBV4-3|NA|TRBD2|TRBJ2-1
TGCGCCAGCAGCCAAGATAGCGGACTAGCGGGATATTACAATGAGCAGTTCTTC
CASSQDSGLAGYYNEQFF
>TRBV5-1|many|TRBD2|TRBJ2-7
TGCGCCAGCAGCTTTACCGAAGCGGGGGACTCCTACGAGCAGTACTTC
CASSFTEAGDSYEQYF
>TRBV6-1|many|NA|TRBJ1-1
TGTGCCAGCTCAGTCCGGGAAAACACTGAAGCTTTCTTT
CASSVRENTEAFF
>TRBV14|NA|NA|TRBJ2-7
TGTGCCAGCCGGCGAGTCACGCAACCTTACAATGAGCAGTACTTC
CASRRVTQPYNEQYF
>TRBV5-6|many|NA|TRBJ2-3
TGTGCCAGCTCCAAGTGGGCCTTCCTCACAGATACGCAGTATTTT
CASSKWAFLTDTQYF
>TRBV19|NA|NA|TRBJ2-6
TGTGCCAGTAGTATCTGGGGGGCGTACGGGGCCAACGTCCTGACTTTC
CASSIWGAYGANVLTF
>TRBV6-5|many|NA|TRBJ2-4
TGTGCCAGCAGTTACTCAGGACAGTTCAAAAACATTCAGTACTTC
CASSYSGQFKNIQYF
>TRBV11-2|few|NA|TRBJ2-5
TGTGCCAGCAGCTCCCCGTTAGAGACCCAGTACTTC
CASSSPLETQYF
>TRBV29-1|many|TRBD1|TRBJ2-1
TGCAGCGTGGACAGGCCTACTGAGCAGTTCTTC
CSVDRPTEQFF
>TRBV19|NA|NA|TRBJ1-6
TGTGCCAGTAGTATAAACGACACTAGACGGAATTCACCCCTCCACTTT
CASSINDTRRNSPLHF
>TRBV5-1|NA|TRBD2|TRBJ2-3
TGCGCCAGCAGCCCGCGACTAGCGGGGGGGTCAGGTACGCAGTATTTT
CASSPRLAGGSGTQYF
>TRBV12-3/TRBV12-4|few|NA|TRBJ2-1
TGTGCCACCTCTTGGACAGACGACAATGAGCAGTTCTTC
CATSWTDDNEQFF
>TRBV7-9|NA|NA|TRBJ2-7
TGTGCCAGCAGCGGAACAGCTTCCCTCTCCTACGAGCAGTACTTC
CASSGTASLSYEQYF
>TRBV2|few|TRBD1|TRBJ1-1
TGTGCCAGCAGTGACAGGGGGATGGTTGAAGCTTTCTTT
CASSDRGMVEAFF
>TRBV6-5|NA|TRBD1|TRBJ1-3
TGTGCCGGCAGTTACTCGCTGACAGGGTCTGGAAACACCATATATTTT
CAGSYSLTGSGNTIYF
>TRBV28|few|NA|TRBJ1-5
TGTGCCAGCAGACCGGGGACGGACTACTACAATCAGCCCCAGCATTTT
CASRPGTDYYNQPQHF
>TRBV12-3/TRBV12-4|NA|NA|TRBJ1-1
TGTGCCAGCAGTTTCGGGGCGGACGAAGCTTTCTTT
CASSFGADEAFF
>TRBV11-2|few|NA|TRBJ2-3
TGTGCCAGCAGCTTAGAGGTGCCTGGGGATACGCAGTATTTT
CASSLEVPGDTQYF
>TRBV7-9|NA|TRBD1|TRBJ2-1
TGTGCCAGCAGCCCCGACAGGGCGTACAATGAGCAGTTCTTC
CASSPDRAYNEQFF
>TRBV6-2/TRBV6-3|many|TRBD2|TRBJ2-6
TGTGCCAGCATCGGGGGGGACTCTGGGGCCAACGTCCTGACTTTC
CASIGGDSGANVLTF
>TRBV20-1|NA|NA|TRBJ2-7
TGCAGCGCTAGAGATCATTCTAAGAGCTCCTACGAGCAGCACTTC
CSARDHSKSSYEQHF
>TRBV25-1|NA|NA|TRBJ2-7
TGTGCCAGCAGTGCCCATGGAGGAGGCTACGAGCAGTACTTC
CASSAHGGGYEQYF
>TRBV19|NA|NA|TRBJ2-3
TGTGCCAGTAGTATCTTCGCGGGTAGCACAGATACGCAGTATTTT
CASSIFAGSTDTQYF
>TRBV24-1|few|NA|TRBJ2-3
TGTGCCACCAAAGGTAGCACAGATACGCAGTATTTT
CATKGSTDTQYF
>TRBV19|NA|NA|TRBJ2-5
TGTGCCAGTAGTATCTGGTCCCAAGAGACCCAGTACTTC
CASSIWSQETQYF
>TRBV5-6|few|TRBD2|TRBJ2-1
TGTGCCAGCAGCTCCGAGACTAGCGGGAGGGGAGACGGTGAGCAGTTCTTC
CASSSETSGRGDGEQFF
>TRBV20-1|NA|NA|TRBJ1-1
TGCGGTGTCCTGAGGGCTGAAGCTTTCTTT
CGVLRAEAFF
>TRBV11-2|many|NA|TRBJ2-1
TGTGCCAGCAGCATTGGACTGACGAATGAGCAGTTCTTC
CASSIGLTNEQFF
>TRBV20-1|many|NA|TRBJ2-7
TGCAGTGCCAGTGACACTGTCTACGAGCAGTACTTC
CSASDTVYEQYF
>TRBV4-1|few|TRBD1|TRBJ2-3
TGCGCCAGCAGCCAAGGCCGCCGGGGACAGGGTGGGGCAGATACGCAGTATTTT
CASSQGRRGQGGADTQYF
>TRBV10-1|few|NA|TRBJ2-2
TGCGCCAGCGCAGATTACACCGGGGAGCTGTTTTTT
CASADYTGELFF
>TRBV5-5|NA|NA|TRBJ1-2
TGTGCCAGCAGCTCGTCGGACTATGGCTACACCTTC
CASSSSDYGYTF
>TRBV19|few|NA|TRBJ2-2
TGTGCCAGTAGTATGTCTGGGCCGGACACCGGGAAGCTGTTTTTT
CASSMSGPDTGKLFF
>TRBV5-4|few|TRBD1|TRBJ2-3
TGTGCCAGCAGCTTGAGAGACAGGGGTTCAGATACGCAGTATTTT
CASSLRDRGSDTQYF
>TRBV5-4|many|NA|TRBJ1-6
TGTGCCAGCAGCTTGGACCCAGGGAATTCACCCCTCCACTTT
CASSLDPGNSPLHF
>TRBV12-3/TRBV12-4|few|TRBD2|TRBJ2-1
TGTGCCAGCAGCGGGCCCGGACTAGCGGGATACAATGAGCAGTTCTTC
CASSGPGLAGYNEQFF
>TRBV4-3|many|TRBD2|TRBJ2-7
TGCGCCAGCAGCCAGGGCGGACTAGCGGGACCCTACGAGCAGTACTTC
CASSQGGLAGPYEQYF
>TRBV12-3/TRBV12-4|many|NA|TRBJ1-1
TGTGCCAGCAGTTTAGTTATGCGGGGCGCCGTGGGCACTGAAGCTTTCTTT
CASSLVMRGAVGTEAFF
>TRBV27|few|TRBD2|TRBJ2-1
TGTGCCAGCAGTTTACCGGGACTAGCGCACAATGAGCAGTTCTTC
CASSLPGLAHNEQFF
>TRBV19|few|NA|TRBJ2-1
TGTGCCAGTGGAGTGCTAAGCTCCTACAATGAGCAGTTCTTC
CASGVLSSYNEQFF
>TRBV6-6|few|NA|TRBJ2-6
TGTGCCAGCATCGAACCCCCTCTGGCTGGGGCCAACGTCCTGACTTTC
CASIEPPLAGANVLTF
>TRBV7-9|many|NA|TRBJ1-1
TGTGCCAGCAGCTTAGTCCTGGGCCCTGAAGCTTTCTTT
CASSLVLGPEAFF
>TRBV20-1|many|NA|TRBJ2-7
TGCAGTGCTAGAGCAAAGACGGGACGGCTGTACGAGCAGTACTTC
CSARAKTGRLYEQYF
>TRBV7-9|NA|NA|TRBJ1-3
TGTGCCAGCAGCTTAGTAGTAGCGGGAAACACCATATATTTT
CASSLVVAGNTIYF
>TRBV5-1|many|NA|TRBJ2-2
TGCGCCAGCTACATATACACCGGGGAGCTGTTTTTT
CASYIYTGELFF
>TRBV20-1|few|TRBD2|TRBJ2-7
TGCAGTGCTAGAGATAGACTAGCGGGAGGGCCGGGGTACGAGCAGTACTTC
CSARDRLAGGPGYEQYF
>TRBV28|many|TRBD2|TRBJ2-4
TGTGCCAGCAGCTTACGCGATGGACTAGCGGGAAAGGGTCCCAAAAACATTCAGTACTTC
CASSLRDGLAGKGPKNIQYF
>TRBV25-1|NA|NA|TRBJ2-3
TGTGCCAGCAGTGAAAAGGGCAGCCCTTTCACTAGCACAGATACGCAGTATTTT
CASSEKGSPFTSTDTQYF
>TRBV6-6|many|NA|TRBJ1-5
TGTGCCAGCACCAGACAATGGGGGGAGGATCAGCCCCAGCATTTT
CASTRQWGEDQPQHF
>TRBV4-3|NA|TRBD1|TRBJ1-1
TGCGCCAGCAGCCAAGATCGACAGGGGGCACGCCCCGCCGCTGAAGCTTTCTTT
CASSQDRQGARPAAEAFF
>TRBV7-3|NA|TRBD2|TRBJ2-2
TGTGCCAGCAGCCTGGGACTAGCGGGAGAGGTCGGGGAGCTGTTTTTT
CASSLGLAGEVGELFF
>TRBV9|many|NA|TRBJ1-6
TGTGCCAGCAGCGTAGTTGGCAGGGTCGACTCACCCCTCCACTTT
CASSVVGRVDSPLHF
>TRBV27|NA|TRBD1|TRBJ2-7
TGTGCCAGCGGTCCCGGGACAGGGTTCGAGCAGTACTTC
CASGPGTGFEQYF
>TRBV5-1|NA|TRBD2|TRBJ2-1
TGCGCCAGCAGCTTCAGACTAGCGGAGCCCTACAATGAGCAGTTCTTC
CASSFRLAEPYNEQFF
>TRBV10-3|NA|NA|TRBJ1-6
TGTGCCACAAATAATGAGGGGTATAGTTCACCCCTCCACTTT
CATNNEGYSSPLHF
>TRBV7-6|many|NA|TRBJ2-7
TGTGCCAGCAGCTCCCGAGAGAGCGAGCAGTACTTC
CASSSRESEQYF
>TRBV29-1|many|NA|TRBJ2-2
TGCAGCGTTGAAGAGGGCGGGATAGCCGGGGAGCTGTTTTTT
CSVEEGGIAGELFF